This TCR beta chain emerged from a study of blood T cell repertoires in COVID-19. About the research overall: The United States, Italy and Spain supplied acute and convalescent COVID-19 samples. The cDNA or gDNA used as material had been derived from T cells, B-cell-depleted T cells, or PBMCs.

Between the trimmed V and J ends, which lost 6 bases and 4 bases, there was a span of 15 bases. This CDR3 is built from 14 residues. The germline CDR1 and CDR2 sequences are MNHEY and SVGAGI. The data were produced by immunoSEQ multiplex PCR, yet TCRdb's version contains in-frame clones alone and is incomplete. This table holds 270,000 or so clones, around 89% found once. The study drew participants aged roughly 18 to 95 years from fewer than 30 US areas. Clinical history as reported by participants underpinned cohort assignment. This TCR was recovered from a woman aged 25 to 39 with acute COVID-19. Specimen: PBMCs or T cells enriched from blood (not recorded which). The genes are TRBV6-5 and TRBJ1-1; D might be TRBD1 (6 bases). The CDR3 region is CASRAPRGGTEAFF. As DNA, the CDR3 is TGTGCCAGCAGGGCACCTAGGGGGGGCACTGAAGCTTTCTTT.